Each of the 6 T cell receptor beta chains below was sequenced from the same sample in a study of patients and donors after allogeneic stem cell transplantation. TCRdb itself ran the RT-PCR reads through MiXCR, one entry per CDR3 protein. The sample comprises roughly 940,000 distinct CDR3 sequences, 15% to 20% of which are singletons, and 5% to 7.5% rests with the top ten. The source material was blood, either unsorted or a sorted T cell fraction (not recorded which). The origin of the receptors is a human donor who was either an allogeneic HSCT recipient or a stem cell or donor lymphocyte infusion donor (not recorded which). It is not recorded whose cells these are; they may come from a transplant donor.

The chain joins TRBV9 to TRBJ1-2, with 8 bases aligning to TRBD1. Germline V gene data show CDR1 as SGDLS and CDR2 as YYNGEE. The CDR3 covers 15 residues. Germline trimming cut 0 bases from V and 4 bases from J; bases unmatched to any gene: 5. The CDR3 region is CASSVAGQGSYGYTF. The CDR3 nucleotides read TGTGCCAGCAGCGTAGCCGGACAGGGAAGCTATGGCTACACCTTC.

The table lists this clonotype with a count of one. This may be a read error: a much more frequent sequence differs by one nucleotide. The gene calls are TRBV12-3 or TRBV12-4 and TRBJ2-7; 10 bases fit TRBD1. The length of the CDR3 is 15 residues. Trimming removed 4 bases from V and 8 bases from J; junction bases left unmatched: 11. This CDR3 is CASSYTDRGLYKQYF. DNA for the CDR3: TGTGCCAGCAGTTACACTGACAGGGGGCTTTACAAGCAGTACTTC.

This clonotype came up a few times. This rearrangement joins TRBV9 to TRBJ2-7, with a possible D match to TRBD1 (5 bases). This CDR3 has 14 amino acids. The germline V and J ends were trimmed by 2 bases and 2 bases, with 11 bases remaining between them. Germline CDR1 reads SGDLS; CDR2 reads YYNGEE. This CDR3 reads CASSVQQATYEQYF. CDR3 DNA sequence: TGTGCCAGCAGCGTGCAACAGGCCACCTACGAGCAGTACTTC.

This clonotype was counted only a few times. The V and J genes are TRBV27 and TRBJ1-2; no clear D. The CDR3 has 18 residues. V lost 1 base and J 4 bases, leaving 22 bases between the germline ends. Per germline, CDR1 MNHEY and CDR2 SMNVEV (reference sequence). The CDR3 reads CASSLYPNRYGKGYGYTF. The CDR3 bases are TGTGCCAGCAGTTTATACCCCAACAGATACGGCAAGGGCTATGGCTACACCTTC.

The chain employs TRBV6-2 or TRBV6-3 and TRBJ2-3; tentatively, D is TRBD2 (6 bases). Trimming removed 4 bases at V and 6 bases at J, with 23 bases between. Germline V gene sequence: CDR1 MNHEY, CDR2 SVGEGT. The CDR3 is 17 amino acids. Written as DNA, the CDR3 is TGTGCCAGCAGTTCCGAACCGACTAGGCCCAAAGTTGATACGCAGTATTTT. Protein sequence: CASSSEPTRPKVDTQYF.

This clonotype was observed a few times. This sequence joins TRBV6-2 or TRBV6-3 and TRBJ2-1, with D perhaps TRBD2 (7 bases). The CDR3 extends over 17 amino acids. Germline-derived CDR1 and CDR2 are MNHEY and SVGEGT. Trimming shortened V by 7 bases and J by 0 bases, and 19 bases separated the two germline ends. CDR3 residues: CASTVSGTPSSYNEQFF. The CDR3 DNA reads TGTGCCAGCACAGTCAGCGGGACACCGAGCTCCTACAATGAGCAGTTCTTC.